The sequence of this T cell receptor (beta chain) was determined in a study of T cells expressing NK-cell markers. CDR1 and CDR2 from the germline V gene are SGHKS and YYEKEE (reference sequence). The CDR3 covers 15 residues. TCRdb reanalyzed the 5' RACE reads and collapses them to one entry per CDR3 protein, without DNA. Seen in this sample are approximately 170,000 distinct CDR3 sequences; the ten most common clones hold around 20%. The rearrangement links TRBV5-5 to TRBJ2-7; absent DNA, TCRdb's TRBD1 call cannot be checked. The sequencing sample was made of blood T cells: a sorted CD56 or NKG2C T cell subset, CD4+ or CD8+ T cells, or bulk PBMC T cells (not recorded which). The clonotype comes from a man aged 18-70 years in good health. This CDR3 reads CASSYTGAISYEQYF.